This T cell receptor (beta chain) was sequenced in a study of T cells after yellow fever vaccination. Study-wide background: SMART-Seq v4 Ultra Low Input handled preparation of low-cell-number fractions. Notes on the study in general: Reappearance after the booster was seen for most primary-vaccination clones, at 95% to 96% CD4 and roughly 90% CD8. Overall, a small share of clonotypes was seen in both CD4 and CD8 compartments. The secondary response was weaker but peaked faster, day 5 versus 15.

This CDR3 has 14 amino acids. The V and J ends lost 4 bases and 3 bases respectively, with 10 bases between them. CDR1 and CDR2 (germline): SGHVS, FQNEAQ. Concerning this clonotype: Its specificity is not known.

In TCRdb, the 5' RACE reads were re-called with MiXCR into one record per CDR3 protein. The sample records about 350,000 distinct CDR3 sequences, roughly 11% being singletons. The chain employs TRBV7-8 and TRBJ1-5; D possibly corresponds to TRBD1 (5 bases). Sample: PBMCs, taken on the day of the first yellow fever vaccination. The sequence came from a man younger than 30 who received the YFV17D yellow fever vaccine. Written as DNA, the CDR3 is TGTGCCAGCAGCTGGCAGGGCCACAATCAGCCCCAGCATTTT. Amino acid sequence: CASSWQGHNQPQHF. The whole variable domain, filled in from reference TRBV7-8 and TRBJ1-5, reads GAGVSQSPRYKVAKRGQDVALRCDPISGHVSLFWYQQALGQGPEFLTYFQNEAQLDKSGLPSDRFFAERPEGSVSTLKIQRTQQEDSAVYLCASSWQGHNQPQHFGDGTRLSIL.